The entry that follows covers one T cell receptor (beta chain) sequence. The table came from immunoSEQ multiplex PCR; TCRdb's copy has only in-frame clones and leaves some out. Of about 42,000 clones in the sample, approximately 88% were seen once. The entry originates in a study of T cell responses to AZD1222 COVID-19 vaccine. With 6 bases removed from V and 2 bases from J, the gap between germline ends came to 10 bases. Germline assignment: CDR1 MNHEY and CDR2 SMNVEV (reference sequence). This CDR3 contains 13 residues. The rearrangement links TRBV27 to TRBJ1-2, with TRBD1 as a possible D gene (5 bases). The receptor's source is an adult who received the AZD1222 COVID-19 vaccine. The starting material was peripheral blood, obtained 28 days after the second AZD1222 dose. The DNA of the CDR3 is TGTGCCAGCAGCCGGGACCAGAACTATGGCTACACCTTC. It yields the protein CASSRDQNYGYTF.